This TCR beta chain was obtained from a study of T-cell memory formation after mild COVID-19 (dated by TCRdb to the early 2020s). About the full investigation: TCR sequence clusters from the two donors were found to be largely donor specific. In a couple of donors, T-cell clones that expanded and contracted after mild COVID-19 were tracked by sequencing TCRalpha and TCRbeta repertoires over time. Two young, previously healthy adult volunteers made up the cohort, one male and one female.

The instrument was an Illumina NovaSeq 6000. cDNA libraries for TCRalpha and TCRbeta were prepared by 5'RACE using constant-segment primers, with sample barcodes and unique molecular identifiers added. Trizol reagent was used to extract RNA from every sample. Amplification of the libraries took two PCR steps, and the second step added a second sample barcode plus Illumina TruSeq adapters. Sequencing of libraries was performed on an Illumina NovaSeq with 2 x 150 bp paired-end reads. Per the authors' processing: The reads were demultiplexed and collapsed into UMI-guided consensus sequences using migec v1.2.7. Using mixcr v2.1.11, UMI consensuses were aligned to TRA and TRB V and J templates and then assembled into clonotypes. A clonotype was counted as expanded or contracted only when both edgeR and NoisET called the clonotype significant, with the noise models trained on biological replicates. For edgeR calls, the cutoffs were a false discovery rate-adjusted p below 0.01 and a log2 fold-change threshold of 1. PCA with hierarchical clustering of max-normalized trajectories of the 1000 most abundant clonotypes was used as exploratory dynamics analysis. Each responding clone was given a CD4 or CD8 phenotype based on the CD4+ and CD8+ repertoires, which had been sequenced separately. TCRdb itself trimmed the public reads at Q25 with fastp, ran MiXCR and retained productive beta chains. For every CDR3 protein sequence, its rows merge into one entry that carries the most common genes and DNA. These V and J calls are TCRdb output, not the study's own analysis. The sample yields 500,000 to 600,000 distinct CDR3 sequences; 15% to 20% were counted once. More than 10% of the sample rests with the top ten.

Only a few counts were recorded for this clonotype. The antigen this receptor binds is unknown. Per-nucleotide qualities are absent, and no much larger clonotype sits a single base away. PBMCs were isolated by Ficoll-Paque density gradient centrifugation. The full study reports these points: Balanced CD4/CD8 phenotypes were observed for clones contracting from day 15 to 85, whereas a bias towards CD4+ was observed for a second wave of clones expanding from day 15 to 37. Only two mild cases were covered in the study, and larger cohorts including severe cases with pre-infection samples were considered necessary. Contracting CD4+ clones appeared mostly in the CM and EM memory subsets, whereas CD8+ clones were enriched in EMRA. Some responding clones were found in pre-infection memory, which suggests that pre-existing cross-reactive memory T cells took part in the SARS-CoV-2 response. Whether the second-wave clones peaking on day 37 were SARS-CoV-2 specific was not confirmed.

From the germline V gene, CDR1 is SGHAT and CDR2 is FQNNGV. Trimming removed 1 base from V and 6 bases from J, leaving 9 bases between the germline ends. Taken from cysteine to phenylalanine, the CDR3 has 14 residues. Only the CDR3 DNA stays, 42 bases, in frame from base 1. The sample was PBMCs or a T cell subset sorted from them (not recorded which). The rearrangement combines TRBV11-2 with TRBJ2-2; the D gene is unclear. This TCR was recovered from an adult woman who had mild COVID-19 (a few samples of this study predate the infection). The sample titles of this study are shuffled in the database, so cell type and time point are left out; the donor was told from shared clones. The CDR3 loop reads CASSLVSGSGELFF. The DNA is as follows: TGTGCCAGCAGCTTAGTCTCCGGGTCCGGGGAGCTGTTTTTT.